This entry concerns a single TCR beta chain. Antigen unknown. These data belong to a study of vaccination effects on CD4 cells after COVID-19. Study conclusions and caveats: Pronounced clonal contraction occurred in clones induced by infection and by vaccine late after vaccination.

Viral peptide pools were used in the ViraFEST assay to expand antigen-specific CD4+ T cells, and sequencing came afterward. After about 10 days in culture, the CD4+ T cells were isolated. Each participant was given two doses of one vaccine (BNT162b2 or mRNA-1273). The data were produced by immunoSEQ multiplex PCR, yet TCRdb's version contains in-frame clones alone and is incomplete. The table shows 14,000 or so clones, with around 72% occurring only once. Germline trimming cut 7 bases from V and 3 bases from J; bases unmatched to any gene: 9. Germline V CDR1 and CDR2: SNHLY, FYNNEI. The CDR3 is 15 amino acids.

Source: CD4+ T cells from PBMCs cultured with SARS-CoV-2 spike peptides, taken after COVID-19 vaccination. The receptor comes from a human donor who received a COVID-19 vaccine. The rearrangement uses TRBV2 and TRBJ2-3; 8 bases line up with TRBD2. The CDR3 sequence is CASIRASGSTDTQYF. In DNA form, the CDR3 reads TGTGCCAGCATAAGGGCTAGCGGGTCGACAGATACGCAGTATTTT.